These T cell receptor beta chains were read from a single sample in a study of CD8 T cells in Susac syndrome. TCRdb itself ran the immunoSEQ multiplex PCR reads through MiXCR, one entry per CDR3 protein. The sample has approximately 190,000 distinct CDR3 sequences; 80% to 95% are singletons. Sequenced: CD4+ T cells from PBMCs. These receptors were obtained from a human donor in good health. The CDR3 runs from the conserved cysteine through the conserved F or W. A D gene is named only where the DNA matches it firmly. Some rows mark clone size as missing; the rest say once, few, many or name a class of expanded clone.

.	.	TRBV5-1	TRBJ1-1	CASSLIGRGSTEAFF	TGCGCCAGCAGCTTGATCGGCAGAGGTTCGACTGAAGCTTTCTTT
.	.	TRBV5-4	TRBJ2-3	CASSPSGRNTDTQYF	TGTGCCAGCAGCCCCTCGGGACGGAACACAGATACGCAGTATTTT
TRBD2	once	TRBV12-3/TRBV12-4	TRBJ2-3	CASSKGLAGPTDTQYF	TGTGCCAGCAGCAAGGGACTAGCGGGGCCTACAGATACGCAGTATTTT
.	.	TRBV5-1	TRBJ1-5	CASSLGGRAIGSPQHF	TGCGCCAGCAGCTTGGGGGGCAGGGCAATTGGTTCGCCCCAGCATTTT
TRBD1	.	TRBV4-1	TRBJ2-4	CASSPGQGLAKNIQYF	TGCGCCAGCAGCCCTGGACAGGGACTAGCCAAAAACATTCAGTACTTC
TRBD1	.	TRBV25-1	TRBJ2-5	CASSGAGGLKTQYF	TGTGCCAGCAGTGGGGCAGGGGGCTTAAAGACCCAGTACTTC
TRBD1	.	TRBV24-1	TRBJ2-3	CATGRDRGTDTQYF	TGTGCCACCGGAAGGGACAGGGGCACAGATACGCAGTATTTT
TRBD2	.	TRBV29-1	TRBJ2-1	CSVPASLAGGGGEQFF	TGCAGCGTCCCAGCTAGCCTAGCGGGGGGGGGCGGTGAGCAGTTCTTC
TRBD1	.	TRBV7-2	TRBJ1-6	CASSLRDGTGGHYNSPLHF	TGTGCCAGCAGCTTGAGGGACGGGACAGGGGGCCATTATAATTCACCCCTCCACTTT
.	few	TRBV12-3/TRBV12-4	TRBJ2-3	CASSLVERTDTQYF	TGTGCCAGCAGTTTGGTAGAGAGGACAGATACGCAGTATTTT
TRBD1	once	TRBV15	TRBJ2-3	CATSTRDRGFSTDTQYF	TGTGCCACCAGCACCCGGGACAGGGGATTTAGCACAGATACGCAGTATTTT
TRBD1	.	TRBV7-6	TRBJ2-3	CASSLGTGGRTDTQYF	TGTGCCAGCAGCTTAGGTACAGGGGGACGGACAGATACGCAGTATTTT
TRBD1	.	TRBV13	TRBJ1-6	CASSSGGGLDNSPLHF	TGTGCCAGCAGCTCAGGGGGCGGCCTTGATAATTCACCCCTCCACTTT
.	.	TRBV25-1	TRBJ2-1	CASSERYNEQFF	TGTGCCAGCAGTGAACGGTACAATGAGCAGTTCTTC
.	.	TRBV6-1	TRBJ2-7	CASRQTSRTSYEQYF	TGTGCCAGCAGGCAAACTAGCAGAACTTCCTACGAGCAGTACTTC
.	.	TRBV9	TRBJ2-5	CASSVALREETQYF	TGTGCCAGCAGCGTAGCTCTCAGGGAAGAGACCCAGTACTTC
.	.	TRBV4-2	TRBJ1-2	CASSQEGAGAHGYTF	TGTGCCAGCAGCCAAGAGGGGGCGGGGGCTCATGGCTACACCTTC
.	once	TRBV7-8	TRBJ2-2	CASSLVGGRPNTGELFF	TGTGCCAGCAGCTTAGTAGGTGGCAGACCGAACACCGGGGAGCTGTTTTTT
.	.	TRBV20-1	TRBJ2-3	CSALWGVTDTQYF	TGCAGTGCCCTCTGGGGGGTAACAGATACGCAGTATTTT
TRBD2	once	TRBV7-2	TRBJ2-1	CASSPWGGYNEQFF	TGTGCCAGCAGCCCCTGGGGGGGATACAATGAGCAGTTCTTC
TRBD1	.	TRBV30	TRBJ1-1	CAWRGTGLIPNTEAFF	TGTGCCTGGAGGGGGACAGGGTTGATACCGAACACTGAAGCTTTCTTT
TRBD2	.	TRBV20-1	TRBJ2-3	CSASPTSGTADTQYF	TGCAGTGCTAGCCCGACTAGCGGGACGGCAGATACGCAGTATTTT
.	once	TRBV29-1	TRBJ1-1	CSVGGVENTNTEAFF	TGCAGCGTTGGGGGCGTGGAGAATACGAACACTGAAGCTTTCTTT
TRBD1	.	TRBV12-3/TRBV12-4	TRBJ1-2	CASSLALGDRSLAAYGYTF	TGTGCCAGCAGTTTAGCGCTTGGGGACAGAAGCTTAGCGGCCTATGGCTACACCTTC
.	.	TRBV11-1	TRBJ2-7	CASSRGESYEQYF	TGTGCCAGCAGTCGCGGTGAATCCTACGAGCAGTACTTC
.	.	TRBV29-1	TRBJ1-2	CSVKASQYGYTF	TGCAGCGTCAAAGCGTCCCAGTATGGCTACACCTTC
TRBD1	.	TRBV23-1	TRBJ1-5	CASSQSPRTGSSNQPQHF	TGCGCCAGCAGTCAATCTCCCAGGACAGGGAGTAGCAATCAGCCCCAGCATTTT
.	.	TRBV2	TRBJ2-2	CASSHGRILWSTGELFF	TGTGCCAGCAGCCACGGACGGATCCTTTGGAGCACCGGGGAGCTGTTTTTT
.	.	TRBV9	TRBJ2-3	CASSVGSQASTDTQYF	TGTGCCAGCAGCGTAGGGAGCCAAGCTAGCACAGATACGCAGTATTTT
.	.	TRBV27	TRBJ2-3	CASSRSHRVGTYF	TGTGCCAGCAGTAGATCTCACAGGGTAGGCACGTATTTT
.	.	TRBV7-8	TRBJ1-5	CASSPGFQLNQPQHF	TGTGCCAGCAGTCCAGGGTTCCAGCTTAATCAGCCCCAGCATTTT
.	once	TRBV29-1	TRBJ2-1	CSVARHGSHNEQFF	TGCAGCGTTGCTAGGCACGGTTCCCACAATGAGCAGTTCTTC
.	.	TRBV9	TRBJ1-2	CASSPPSFPSDYTF	TGTGCCAGCAGTCCCCCCAGCTTCCCCTCGGACTACACCTTC
.	.	TRBV11-3	TRBJ1-3	CASSDQAGSEDTIYF	TGTGCCAGCAGCGACCAGGCGGGCAGCGAGGACACCATATATTTT
.	.	TRBV12-3/TRBV12-4	TRBJ2-5	CASTRGKARRLETQYF	TGTGCCAGCACCCGTGGGAAAGCTCGGCGATTAGAGACCCAGTACTTC
TRBD1	.	TRBV7-2	TRBJ2-5	CASSRPGTVYLQYF	TGTGCCAGCAGCCGTCCCGGGACAGTCTACCTCCAGTACTTC
TRBD2	.	TRBV7-3	TRBJ2-1	CASTPWAGGSYNEQFF	TGTGCCAGCACGCCTTGGGCGGGGGGCTCCTACAATGAGCAGTTCTTC
.	.	TRBV23-1	TRBJ2-3	CASSQSLSGYLTDTQYF	TGCGCCAGCAGTCAGTCTCTGTCCGGGTACCTCACAGATACGCAGTATTTT
.	.	TRBV28	TRBJ2-3	CASNGRGGTDTQYF	TGTGCCAGCAACGGCAGGGGAGGCACAGATACGCAGTATTTT
TRBD2	.	TRBV20-1	TRBJ2-2	CSARKRGANTGELFF	TGCAGTGCTAGAAAGCGGGGGGCGAACACCGGGGAGCTGTTTTTT
TRBD1	.	TRBV5-4	TRBJ1-1	CASSTGGWTGVVSSNTEAFF	TGTGCCAGCAGCACGGGGGGGTGGACAGGGGTCGTCTCCTCGAACACTGAAGCTTTCTTT
.	.	TRBV19	TRBJ1-5	CASSIDFTGRNSQPQHF	TGTGCCAGTAGTATAGATTTCACGGGTAGGAATAGCCAGCCCCAGCATTTT
.	.	TRBV28	TRBJ1-2	CASSSPYGYTF	TGTGCCAGCAGTTCACCCTATGGCTACACCTTC
.	.	TRBV28	TRBJ1-5	CASRKGIARQPQHF	TGTGCCAGCAGAAAGGGGATCGCGAGACAGCCCCAGCATTTT
.	once	TRBV5-1	TRBJ1-1	CASRKGVPNTEAFF	TGCGCCAGCAGGAAGGGGGTCCCGAACACTGAAGCTTTCTTT
TRBD1	once	TRBV7-2	TRBJ1-4	CASSPQTGGPNEKLFF	TGTGCCAGCAGCCCTCAGACAGGGGGACCTAATGAAAAACTGTTTTTT
.	.	TRBV3-1	TRBJ1-2	CASSQGGTGYTF	TGTGCCAGCAGCCAAGGGGGCACTGGCTACACCTTC
.	.	TRBV23-1	TRBJ1-6	CASIQKGGLNSPLHF	TGCGCCAGCATCCAAAAAGGGGGTTTAAACTCACCCCTCCACTTT
TRBD2	.	TRBV20-1	TRBJ2-1	CSARVGGGASNEQFF	TGCAGTGCTAGAGTCGGCGGGGGGGCGAGCAATGAGCAGTTCTTC
.	.	TRBV6-2/TRBV6-3	TRBJ2-1	CASTPARSGRVNEQFF	TGTGCCAGCACCCCAGCCCGAAGCGGACGGGTCAATGAGCAGTTCTTC
TRBD1	.	TRBV3-1	TRBJ2-7	CASSRTGRELDF	TGTGCCAGCAGCCGGACAGGACGGGAACTCGACTTC
.	.	TRBV28	TRBJ1-2	CASSAYYGYTF	TGTGCCAGCAGTGCATACTATGGCTACACCTTC
TRBD1	once	TRBV23-1	TRBJ2-3	CASSPPKTGGPTDTQYF	TGCGCCAGCAGTCCCCCCAAGACAGGGGGCCCCACAGATACGCAGTATTTT
.	.	TRBV20-1	TRBJ2-2	CSAATGYAGELFF	TGCAGTGCCGCAACAGGGTACGCCGGGGAGCTGTTTTTT
.	.	TRBV10-3	TRBJ2-5	CAISDPDPRRETQYF	TGTGCCATCAGTGATCCAGATCCAAGGCGAGAGACCCAGTACTTC